In its sample, the clone carrying this T cell receptor beta chain was seen a few times. Its target is unknown. While unrecorded immune exposures were likely, the donors were nominally healthy when sampled. The CDR3 consists of 16 residues. The germline V and J ends were trimmed by 1 base and 0 bases, with 11 bases remaining between them. Germline assignment: CDR1 MGHRA and CDR2 YSYEKL. This specimen belongs to a study of cytomegalovirus exposure and HLA in healthy donors. Study in general: Roughly 179 million T cells yielded more than 95 million unique TCR beta sequences, as an earlier analysis found. Study-wide findings and caveats: Later on, analysis showed that most CMV-associated TCR beta chains appeared to be HLA-restricted.

PCR employed 60 Vbeta and 13 Jbeta primers. Data came from immunoSEQ multiplex PCR; TCRdb stores just in-frame clones and leaves some out. The repertoire holds tens of thousands of clones, with 82% as singletons. V gene TRBV4-1 combines with J gene TRBJ2-3, with D perhaps TRBD2 (5 bases). The TCR comes from a man in his fifties or sixties in good health and CMV-seronegative. Source material: PBMCs. CDR3 DNA: TGCGCCAGCAGCCAAGGGGGAGCGGAGAGCACAGATACGCAGTATTTT. Translation gives CASSQGGAESTDTQYF.